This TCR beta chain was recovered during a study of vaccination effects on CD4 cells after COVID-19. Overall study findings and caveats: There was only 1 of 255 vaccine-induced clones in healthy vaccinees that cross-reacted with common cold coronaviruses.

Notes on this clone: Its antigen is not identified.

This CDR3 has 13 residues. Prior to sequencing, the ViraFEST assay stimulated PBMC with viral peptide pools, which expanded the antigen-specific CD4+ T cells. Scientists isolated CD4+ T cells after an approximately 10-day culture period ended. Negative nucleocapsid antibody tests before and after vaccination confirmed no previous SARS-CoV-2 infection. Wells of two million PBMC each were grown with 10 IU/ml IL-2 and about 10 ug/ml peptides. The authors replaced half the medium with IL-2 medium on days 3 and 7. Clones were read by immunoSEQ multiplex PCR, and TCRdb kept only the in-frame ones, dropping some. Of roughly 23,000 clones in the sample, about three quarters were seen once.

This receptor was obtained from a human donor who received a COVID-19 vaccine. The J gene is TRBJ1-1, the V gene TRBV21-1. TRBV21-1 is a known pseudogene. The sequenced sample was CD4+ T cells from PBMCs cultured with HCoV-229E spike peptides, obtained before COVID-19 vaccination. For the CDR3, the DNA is TGTGCCAGCACCTTAAAGGAGAACACTGAAGCTTTCTTT. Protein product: CASTLKENTEAFF.